This TCR beta chain was captured in a study of T cells in Graves' hyperthyroidism and ophthalmopathy. Notes on the study in general: A 13 V-J model separated ophthalmopathy from stable hyperthyroidism. Most expanded thyroid clonotypes above 0.001 also appeared in blood.

RNA transcripts were the template for amplifying TCR beta CDR3 regions. TCR CDR3 underwent first-round RT-PCR with the HTBI primer set. TCRdb re-analysed the multiplex PCR reads in MiXCR, keeping a single row per CDR3 protein. The data contain around 380,000 distinct CDR3 sequences, about 13% of them singletons. This CDR3 has 14 residues. Trimming took off 3 bases at V and 8 bases at J, with 16 bases between the two ends. CDR1 and CDR2 from the germline V gene are LNHNV and YYDKDF (reference sequence). As concerns this clonotype: Its antigen is unidentified.

The sequenced material came from blood. The TCR sequence derives from a man aged 30-40 years with Graves' hyperthyroidism that later progressed to Graves' ophthalmopathy. V is TRBV15 and J is TRBJ1-1, with no clear D. The CDR3 sequence is CATSRGWTDREAFF. CDR3 DNA sequence: TGTGCCACCAGCAGGGGATGGACTGATAGAGAAGCTTTCTTT.